This record looks at one T cell receptor (beta chain) sequence and its context. Sequenced by immunoSEQ multiplex PCR; TCRdb stores in-frame clones only, minus some. The sample records about 49,000 clones, about 95% being singletons. This entry comes from a study of T cells in tuberculosis. Study context: IGRA-negative adolescents, IGRA-positive adolescents with latent tuberculosis and adults with active tuberculosis formed this South African cohort.

The time point denotes: new active TB diagnosis, blood taken before or within 7 days of starting treatment. Germline-derived CDR1 and CDR2 are SGHNT and YYREEE (reference sequence). The CDR3 loop spans 13 amino acids. Trimming stripped 2 bases from V and 3 bases from J, with 8 bases between. Sequenced material: PBMCs, taken at tuberculosis diagnosis. This chain joins TRBV5-4 and TRBJ2-5, with TRBD1 as a possible D gene (5 bases). The source of this sequence is an adult with tuberculosis. The CDR3 DNA follows: TGTGCCAGCAGCTTAGGGGCCGAAGAGACCCAGTACTTC. Encoded protein: CASSLGAEETQYF.